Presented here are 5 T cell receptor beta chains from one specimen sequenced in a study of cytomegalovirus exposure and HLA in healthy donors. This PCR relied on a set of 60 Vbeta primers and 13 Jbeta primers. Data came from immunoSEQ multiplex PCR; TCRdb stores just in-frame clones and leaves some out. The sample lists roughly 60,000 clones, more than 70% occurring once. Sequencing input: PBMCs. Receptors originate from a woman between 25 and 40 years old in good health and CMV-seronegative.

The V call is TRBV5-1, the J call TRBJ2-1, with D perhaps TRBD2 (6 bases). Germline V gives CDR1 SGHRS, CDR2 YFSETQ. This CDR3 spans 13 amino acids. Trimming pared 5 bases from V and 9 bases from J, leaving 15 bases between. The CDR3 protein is CASSLGLEGEQFF. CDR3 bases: TGCGCCAGCAGTCTGGGATTGGAGGGTGAGCAGTTCTTC.

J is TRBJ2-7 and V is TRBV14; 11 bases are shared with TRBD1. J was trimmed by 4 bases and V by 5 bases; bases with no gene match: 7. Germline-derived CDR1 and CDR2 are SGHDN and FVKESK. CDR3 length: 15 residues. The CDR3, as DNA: TGTGCCAGCAGCTCCCCGGGACAGGGGGTTTACGAGCAGTACGTC. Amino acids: CASSSPGQGVYEQYV.

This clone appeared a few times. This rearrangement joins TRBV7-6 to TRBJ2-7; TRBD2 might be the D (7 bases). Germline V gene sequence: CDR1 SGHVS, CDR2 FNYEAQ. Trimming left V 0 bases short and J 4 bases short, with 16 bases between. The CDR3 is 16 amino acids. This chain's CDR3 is CASSLAGGAGAYEQYV. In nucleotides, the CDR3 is TGTGCCAGCAGCTTAGCTGGGGGGGCGGGGGCTTACGAGCAGTACGTC.

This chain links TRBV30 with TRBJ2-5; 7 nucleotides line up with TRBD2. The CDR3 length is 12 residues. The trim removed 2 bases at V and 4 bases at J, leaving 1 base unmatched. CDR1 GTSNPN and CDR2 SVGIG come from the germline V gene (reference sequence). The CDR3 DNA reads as TGTGCCTGGAGTCCGGGAGGAGAGACCCAGTACTTC. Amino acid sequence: CAWSPGGETQYF. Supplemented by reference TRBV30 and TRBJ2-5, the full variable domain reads SQTIHQWPATLVQPVGSPLSLECTVEGTSNPNLYWYRQAAGRGLQLLFYSVGIGQISSEVPQNLSASRPQDRQFILSSKKLLLSDSGFYLCAWSPGGETQYFGPGTRLLVL.

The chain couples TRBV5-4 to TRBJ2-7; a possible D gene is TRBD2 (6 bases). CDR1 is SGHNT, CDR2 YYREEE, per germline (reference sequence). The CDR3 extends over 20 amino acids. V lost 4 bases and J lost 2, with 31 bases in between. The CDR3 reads CASSRPIRERESSGAYEQYV. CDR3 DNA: TGTGCCAGCAGCAGACCGATCAGAGAGAGAGAGAGTTCGGGAGCCTACGAGCAGTACGTC.